A single sample gave rise to the 22 T cell receptor beta chains below, sequenced in a study of graft-versus-host responses after intestinal transplantation. Libraries were prepared by immunoSEQ multiplex PCR; TCRdb keeps only in-frame clonotypes and omits some of them. The sample lists approximately 37,000 clones, roughly 86% occurring once. The sequencing here drew on PBMCs, taken roughly 270 days after transplant. These receptors were obtained from a human patient who received an intestinal transplant, so some T cells may come from the graft donor.

This chain uses TRBV9 with TRBJ2-2; D is uncertain. V lost 6 bases and J lost 1, with 1 base in between. The CDR3 covers 11 residues. The germline gives CDR1 SGDLS, CDR2 YYNGEE. The CDR3 bases are TGTGCCAGCAAGAACACCGGGGAGCTGTTTTTT. It codes for CASKNTGELFF.

The gene calls are TRBV10-3 and TRBJ1-2; 7 nucleotides match TRBD1. This CDR3 has 13 residues. Germline CDR1 ENHRY, CDR2 SYGVKD. Trimming at V came to 10 bases and at J to 2 bases, leaving 7 bases not matched to a gene. The CDR3 nucleotides are TGTGCCAGCCGAGGGGGCCAGAACTATGGCTACACCTTC. Translation: CASRGGQNYGYTF.

The chain has TRBV14 and TRBJ2-3; possible D gene TRBD2, 5 bases. Trimming stripped 1 base from V and 3 bases from J, with 5 bases between. CDR1 is SGHDN, CDR2 FVKESK, per germline. The CDR3 runs 13 residues. The CDR3 nucleotides read TGTGCCAGCAGCCAAGGGAGGACAGATACGCAGTATTTT. Translation: CASSQGRTDTQYF.

The chain joins TRBV6-1 to TRBJ1-2; TRBD1 might be the D (6 bases). CDR1 is MNHNS and CDR2 is SASEGT in the germline V gene. With 8 bases removed from V and 8 bases from J, the gap between germline ends came to 18 bases. This CDR3 contains 13 residues. CDR3: CASLMTGLGGYTF. The CDR3 coding sequence is TGTGCCAGCCTAATGACAGGCCTCGGGGGCTACACCTTC.

The chain is built from TRBV6-1 and TRBJ2-7; 7 bases map to TRBD2. The CDR3 loop spans 13 amino acids. J was trimmed by 5 bases and V by 10 bases; bases with no gene match: 11. Germline V CDR1 and CDR2: MNHNS, SASEGT. Written as DNA, the CDR3 is TGTGCCATAAAGCCACTAGCGCGCGACGAGCAGTACTTC. It is translated as CAIKPLARDEQYF.

In nucleotides, the CDR3 is TGTGCCAGCAGTTACGGGACTAGCGTCACCGGGGAGCTGTTTTTT. As protein: CASSYGTSVTGELFF. This rearrangement joins TRBV6-5 to TRBJ2-2; TRBD2 matches at 10 bases. CDR3 size: 15 residues. The V segment lost 2 bases and the J segment 4 bases; nucleotides outside the gene matches: 1. Per germline, CDR1 MNHEY and CDR2 SVGAGI.

This clone was picked up many times. This rearrangement joins TRBV7-2 to TRBJ2-4, with 7 bases fitting TRBD2. Trimming cost V 5 bases and J 5 bases; bases outside gene matches: 12. The V gene's germline CDR1 is SGHTA and CDR2 FQGNSA. This CDR3 region has 16 residues. As DNA, the CDR3 is TGTGCCAGCAGCCCACGTCCGAGCGGGGCGGAAAACATTCAGTACTTC. It translates to CASSPRPSGAENIQYF.

This rearrangement joins TRBV7-9 to TRBJ1-4; maybe TRBD1 (6 bases). The V gene's germline CDR1 is SEHNR and CDR2 FQNEAQ (reference sequence). Between the trimmed V and J ends, which lost 5 bases and 8 bases, there was a span of 18 bases. The length of the CDR3 is 15 residues. The chain's CDR3 is CASSPTGTKREKLFF. CDR3 DNA: TGTGCCAGCAGCCCGACCGGGACAAAAAGGGAAAAACTGTTTTTT.

V is TRBV5-4 and J is TRBJ1-1; possible D gene TRBD1, 6 bases. Trimming shortened V by 2 bases and J by 1 base, and 9 bases separated the two germline ends. This CDR3 is built from 14 residues. Per germline, CDR1 SGHNT and CDR2 YYREEE (reference sequence). CDR3 DNA: TGTGCCAGCAGCTTTGGGGGCCAGAACACTGAAGCTTTCTTT. Translated, it gives CASSFGGQNTEAFF. The full variable domain, rest sourced from reference TRBV5-4 and TRBJ1-1, is ETGVTQSPTHLIKTRGQQVTLRCSSQSGHNTVSWYQQALGQGPQFIFQYYREEENGRGNFPPRFSGLQFPNYSSELNVNALELDDSALYLCASSFGGQNTEAFFGQGTRLTVV.

The chain uses TRBV6-1 and TRBJ2-1; D is possibly TRBD1 (5 bases). This CDR3 region has 15 residues. Looked up from germline, CDR1 is MNHNS and CDR2 is SASEGT. Trimming removed 3 bases from V and 0 bases from J, with 9 bases in between. The CDR3 DNA reads TGTGCCAGCAGTGAGGACCAGGGCTCCTACAATGAGCAGTTCTTC. Its translation: CASSEDQGSYNEQFF.

The chain employs TRBV16 and TRBJ1-2, with D maybe TRBD1 (6 bases). The CDR3 is 15 residues long. Germline lookup yields CDR1 KGHSY and CDR2 FQNENV. V was clipped by 4 bases and J by 4 bases, with 16 bases between them. CDR3 coding DNA: TGTGCCAGCAGCCGAAGCTCAGGGGAGGGCTATGGCTACACCTTC. Its protein is CASSRSSGEGYGYTF.

This clone has only one observation. The J gene is TRBJ2-1, the V gene TRBV7-2; 9 nucleotides align to TRBD2. After removal of 3 bases from V and 4 bases from J, the junction contained 4 bases not matched to a gene. This CDR3 comprises 15 residues. Germline V gene lookup returns CDR1 SGHTA and CDR2 FQGNSA. The chain's CDR3 is CASSFSGGPYNEQFF. CDR3 nucleotides: TGTGCCAGCAGCTTCAGCGGGGGGCCTTACAATGAGCAGTTCTTC.

The rearrangement joins TRBV7-9 to TRBJ2-5; 8 positions match TRBD2. The CDR3 consists of 15 residues. Trimming cost V 4 bases and J 6 bases; bases outside gene matches: 10. Germline CDR1 SEHNR, CDR2 FQNEAQ (reference sequence). CDR3 sequence (DNA): TGTGCCAGCAGCTCGGGGGGGATCGGGACCAAGACCCAGTACTTC. Its translation: CASSSGGIGTKTQYF.

The table lists this clone with a count of one. The chain joins TRBV5-1 to TRBJ2-2; TRBD1 aligns across 7 bases. The CDR3 runs to 14 residues. Trimming cost V 9 bases and J 4 bases; bases outside gene matches: 9. Per germline, CDR1 SGHRS and CDR2 YFSETQ. CDR3: CATRGTVGTGELFF. Here the CDR3 DNA reads TGCGCCACCCGTGGGACAGTCGGCACCGGGGAGCTGTTTTTT.

This rearrangement joins TRBV2 to TRBJ2-1, with unresolved D. The ends were cut back, 7 bases at V and 3 bases at J, with 10 bases in the middle. Germline V lookup: CDR1 SNHLY, CDR2 FYNNEI. The CDR3 extends over 13 amino acids. The chain's CDR3 is CASNAAGYNEQFF. Written as DNA, the CDR3 is TGTGCCAGCAACGCTGCAGGCTACAATGAGCAGTTCTTC.

On this clone: A junction end diverges from the germline sequence, so it may reflect a read error. The chain couples TRBV5-1 to TRBJ2-7; perhaps TRBD2 as D (5 bases). Germline V CDR1 and CDR2: SGHRS, YFSETQ. This CDR3 region has 13 residues. The DNA of the CDR3 is TGTGCCAGCAGCTTGGAGGCGAATTACGAGCAGTACTTC. This encodes CASSLEANYEQYF.

The chain recombines TRBV12-5 with TRBJ2-7; 11 bases agree with TRBD2. Trimming removed 1 base from V and 0 bases from J; junction bases left unmatched: 8. Germline V CDR1 and CDR2: LGHNT, FRNRAP. The CDR3 runs 18 residues. The CDR3 loop is CASGLGLAGPHSSYEQYF. The CDR3 DNA is TGTGCTAGTGGTTTGGGACTAGCGGGGCCTCATAGCTCCTACGAGCAGTACTTC.

The rearrangement links TRBV5-6 to TRBJ2-7, with D maybe TRBD2 (5 bases). CDR1 and CDR2 from the germline V gene are SGHDT and YYEEEE. CDR3 size: 12 residues. Trimming cost V 0 bases and J 5 bases, with 6 bases left between them. CDR3: CASSLEADEQYF. CDR3 nucleotides: TGTGCCAGCAGCTTGGAAGCGGACGAGCAGTACTTC.

This rearrangement joins TRBV10-3 to TRBJ2-7; 8 bases map to TRBD1. Trimming took 3 bases from V and 7 from J; bases not matched to a gene: 23. The CDR3 runs 19 residues. The V gene's germline CDR1 is ENHRY and CDR2 SYGVKD. DNA of the CDR3: TGTGCCATCAGTGATGGTTACATGTCGACAGGGGTCTTTATCGGGGAGCAGTACTTC. Translating it yields CAISDGYMSTGVFIGEQYF.

The chain recombines TRBV5-4 with TRBJ1-1; D is undetermined. The CDR3 length is 15 residues. Germline lookup yields CDR1 SGHNT and CDR2 YYREEE (reference sequence). With 3 bases removed from V and 0 bases from J, the gap between germline ends came to 12 bases. CDR3 sequence reads: CASSSRELMNTEAFF. CDR3 DNA: TGTGCCAGCAGCTCTAGGGAGCTCATGAACACTGAAGCTTTCTTT.

This chain uses TRBV7-3 with TRBJ2-5, with 7 bases matching TRBD2. Trimming took 3 bases from V and 7 from J; bases not matched to a gene: 8. The CDR3 runs 14 residues. CDR1 and CDR2 (germline): SGHTA, FQGTGA. CDR3 coding DNA: TGTGCCAGCAGCTTCGGGGGAGGGGTTAGGACCCAGTACTTC. Protein: CASSFGGGVRTQYF. Drawing the rest from reference TRBV7-3 and TRBJ2-5, the complete variable domain is GAGVSQTPSNKVTEKGKYVELRCDPISGHTALYWYRQSLGQGPEFLIYFQGTGAADDSGLPNDRFFAVRPEGSVSTLKIQRTERGDSAVYLCASSFGGGVRTQYFGPGTRLLVL.

The V and J genes are TRBV18 and TRBJ2-7; 7 bases fit TRBD1. The V and J ends lost 0 bases and 0 bases, in that order; junction bases with no gene match: 2. Per the germline V gene, CDR1 is KGHSH and CDR2 is LQKENI. The CDR3 consists of 15 residues. The CDR3 region is CASSPPTGSSYEQYF. CDR3 coding DNA: TGTGCCAGCTCACCACCGACAGGGAGCTCCTACGAGCAGTACTTC.